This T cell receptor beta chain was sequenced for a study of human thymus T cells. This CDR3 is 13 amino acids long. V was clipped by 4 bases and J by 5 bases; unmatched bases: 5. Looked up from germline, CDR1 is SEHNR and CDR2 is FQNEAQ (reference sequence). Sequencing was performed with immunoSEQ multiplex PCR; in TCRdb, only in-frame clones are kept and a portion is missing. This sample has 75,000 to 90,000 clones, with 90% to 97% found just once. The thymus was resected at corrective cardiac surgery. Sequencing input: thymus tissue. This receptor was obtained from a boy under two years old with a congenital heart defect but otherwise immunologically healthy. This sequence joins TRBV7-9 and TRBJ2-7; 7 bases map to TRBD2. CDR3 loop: CASSSFREDEQYF. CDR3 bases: TGTGCCAGCAGCTCGTTCCGGGAGGACGAGCAGTACTTC. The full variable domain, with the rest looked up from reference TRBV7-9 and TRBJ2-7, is DTGVSQNPRHKITKRGQNVTFRCDPISEHNRLYWYRQTLGQGPEFLTYFQNEAQLEKSRLLSDRFSAERPKGSFSTLEIQRTEQGDSAMYLCASSSFREDEQYFGPGTRLTVT.